One and the same sample provided the 8 T cell receptor beta chains below, sequenced in a study of T cells in Graves' hyperthyroidism and ophthalmopathy. Amplification of TCR beta CDR3 regions was performed using RNA transcripts as template. TCR CDR3 regions were first amplified by RT-PCR with HTBI primers. MiXCR, run by TCRdb on the multiplex PCR reads, gives a single entry per CDR3 protein. The sample contains some 650,000 distinct CDR3 sequences, 16% of which appear only once. The sequenced sample was blood. Source of these receptors: a woman between 40 and 50 years old with Graves' ophthalmopathy.

In regard to this clonotype: Possible read error: a much larger clone is one base away. V and J are TRBV12-3 or TRBV12-4 and TRBJ2-7, with a weak D call TRBD1 (6 bases). The CDR3 is 15 residues long. Trimming pared 5 bases from V and 2 bases from J, leaving 16 bases between. The CDR3 loop is CASSKIAGDAYEQYF. The CDR3 nucleotides read TGTGCCAGCAGTAAGATCGCAGGGGATGCCTACGAGCAGTACTTC.

V and J are TRBV6-6 and TRBJ1-1, with 9 bases lining up with TRBD1. The junction had 2 bases not matched to a gene; V was cut back by 2 bases and J by 4 bases. The CDR3 is made up of 14 amino acids. Germline V gives CDR1 MNHNY, CDR2 SVGAGI (reference sequence). The CDR3: CASSYLTGGTEAFF. The DNA of the CDR3 is TGTGCCAGCAGTTACCTGACAGGGGGCACTGAAGCTTTCTTT.

There are many counts of this clonotype. The junction differs from germline at one of its ends, possibly a read error. The rearrangement uses TRBV20-1 and TRBJ2-3, with 8 bases aligning to TRBD2. The CDR3 runs 10 residues. Germline assignment: CDR1 DFQATT and CDR2 SNEGSKA (reference sequence). CDR3 region: CSGTRDTQYF. Here the CDR3 DNA reads TGTAGCGGGACTCGAGATACGCAGTATTTT.

The V and J genes are TRBV9 and TRBJ2-2, with 7 bases aligning to TRBD1. The germline CDR1 and CDR2 sequences are SGDLS and YYNGEE. There are 13 residues in the CDR3. V dropped 4 bases and J dropped 4; count of bases not matched to a gene: 1. Here the CDR3 DNA reads TGTGCCAGCAGCACAGGGGTCACCGGGGAGCTGTTTTTT. This gives the protein CASSTGVTGELFF.

There are many counts of this clonotype. The CDR3 here is CASSYGGHLNTGELFF. As DNA, the CDR3 is TGTGCCAGCAGTTACGGGGGACATCTGAACACCGGGGAGCTGTTTTTT. This chain links TRBV6-6 with TRBJ2-2; a possible D gene is TRBD1 (6 bases). CDR1 is MNHNY and CDR2 is SVGAGI in the germline V gene (reference sequence). V was trimmed by 2 bases and J by 1 base, leaving 11 bases between them. The CDR3 is 16 residues long.

Ten or more counts support this clonotype. V and J are TRBV18 and TRBJ2-7; the D gene is possibly TRBD1 (6 bases). CDR1 is KGHSH, CDR2 LQKENI, per germline. V dropped 2 bases and J dropped 3 bases, with 14 bases sitting between them. The CDR3 is 15 residues long. The CDR3 is CASSPGRGSNYEQYF. The CDR3 DNA is TGTGCCAGCTCACCAGGTAGGGGGTCCAACTACGAGCAGTACTTC.

A single count supports this clonotype. The chain is built from TRBV27 and TRBJ2-2, with 14 bases identical to TRBD2. V lost 6 bases and J lost 6; bases outside the gene matches: 12. The CDR3 is 18 residues long. From germline, CDR1 is MNHEY and CDR2 SMNVEV (reference sequence). Here the CDR3 reads CASSPQGLAGGLSGELFF. CDR3 DNA sequence: TGTGCCAGCAGCCCACAAGGACTAGCGGGGGGTTTATCCGGGGAGCTGTTTTTT.

In its sample, this clonotype was seen many times. The rearrangement joins TRBV11-2 to TRBJ1-1; a possible D gene is TRBD1 (5 bases). The CDR3 is made up of 14 amino acids. Per the germline V gene, CDR1 is SGHAT and CDR2 is FQNNGV. V lost 3 bases and J lost 0, with 8 bases in between. CDR3 nucleotide sequence: TGTGCCAGCAGCTTGAGACAGTTGAACACTGAAGCTTTCTTT. Translating gives CASSLRQLNTEAFF.